The rows below give T cell receptor beta chains drawn from one sample of a study of T cell changes during pregnancy in multiple sclerosis. TCRdb keeps only in-frame clones here, not all; method: immunoSEQ multiplex PCR. The sample lists 79,000 or so clones, approximately 89% occurring once. The sequencing here drew on peripheral blood, taken in the first trimester of pregnancy. The receptors shown here come from a female donor in good health, enrolled as a control in a pregnancy study. Each CDR3 is given with its conserved first and last residue. Fields, in order: V gene, D gene, J gene, clone size, CDR3 protein, CDR3 DNA. A D gene is named only where the DNA matches it firmly. Some rows mark clone size as missing; the rest say once, few, many or name a class of expanded clone.

v_gene: TRBV2; d_gene: TRBD1; j_gene: TRBJ1-1; abundance: .; CDR3aa: CASRGQGTTEAFF; CDR3nt: TGTGCCAGCAGGGGACAGGGGACGACTGAAGCTTTCTTT
v_gene: TRBV7-9; d_gene: TRBD1; j_gene: TRBJ1-5; abundance: .; CDR3aa: CASSLSGTGSGQPQHF; CDR3nt: TGTGCCAGCAGCTTGTCAGGGACAGGGTCGGGTCAGCCCCAGCATTTT
v_gene: TRBV11-1; d_gene: .; j_gene: TRBJ2-7; abundance: .; CDR3aa: CASSPARATYEQYF; CDR3nt: TGTGCCAGCAGCCCAGCGAGGGCCACCTACGAGCAGTACTTC
v_gene: TRBV14; d_gene: .; j_gene: TRBJ2-7; abundance: once; CDR3aa: CASSQGTGNFVSSYEQYF; CDR3nt: TGTGCCAGCAGCCAAGGAACGGGGAACTTCGTATCGTCCTACGAGCAGTACTTC
v_gene: TRBV7-3; d_gene: .; j_gene: TRBJ2-2; abundance: .; CDR3aa: CASSLATTGELFF; CDR3nt: TGTGCCAGCAGCTTAGCCACTACCGGGGAGCTGTTTTTT
v_gene: TRBV11-2; d_gene: .; j_gene: TRBJ1-1; abundance: .; CDR3aa: CASSLVGRGPNTEAFF; CDR3nt: TGTGCCAGCAGCTTAGTTGGCAGGGGACCGAACACTGAAGCTTTCTTT
v_gene: TRBV29-1; d_gene: .; j_gene: TRBJ1-2; abundance: .; CDR3aa: CSVEHSPYGYTF; CDR3nt: TGCAGCGTTGAGCACAGCCCCTATGGCTACACCTTC
v_gene: TRBV27; d_gene: .; j_gene: TRBJ1-2; abundance: .; CDR3aa: CASSLGGATVLNYGYTF; CDR3nt: TGTGCCAGCAGTTTAGGGGGGGCAACGGTCCTAAACTATGGCTACACCTTC
v_gene: TRBV30; d_gene: .; j_gene: TRBJ1-2; abundance: .; CDR3aa: CAWSFRLGVGTYGYTF; CDR3nt: TGTGCCTGGAGTTTTCGTTTGGGGGTGGGGACTTATGGCTACACCTTC
v_gene: TRBV2; d_gene: TRBD1; j_gene: TRBJ2-4; abundance: .; CDR3aa: CASTWDRNIQYF; CDR3nt: TGTGCCAGTACCTGGGACAGAAACATTCAGTACTTC
v_gene: TRBV6-6; d_gene: .; j_gene: TRBJ1-2; abundance: .; CDR3aa: CASSYRGIYGYTF; CDR3nt: TGTGCCAGCAGTTACAGAGGGATCTATGGCTACACCTTC
v_gene: TRBV4-3; d_gene: .; j_gene: TRBJ2-2; abundance: .; CDR3aa: CASSTSGTLNTGELFF; CDR3nt: TGCGCCAGCAGCACTTCCGGGACATTGAACACCGGGGAGCTGTTTTTT
v_gene: TRBV10-3; d_gene: .; j_gene: TRBJ1-6; abundance: .; CDR3aa: CAISSVNSPLHF; CDR3nt: TGTGCCATCAGTTCAGTTAATTCACCCCTCCACTTT
v_gene: TRBV2; d_gene: TRBD1; j_gene: TRBJ1-6; abundance: once; CDR3aa: CASNVRQGRNSNNSPLHF; CDR3nt: TGTGCCAGCAATGTTCGACAGGGGCGGAATTCAAATAATTCACCCCTCCACTTT
v_gene: TRBV7-2; d_gene: TRBD2; j_gene: TRBJ2-1; abundance: .; CDR3aa: CASSLELAGDGEQFF; CDR3nt: TGTGCCAGCAGCCTAGAACTAGCGGGGGACGGTGAGCAGTTCTTC
v_gene: TRBV4-2; d_gene: .; j_gene: TRBJ2-7; abundance: .; CDR3aa: CASSQAGEIFYEQYF; CDR3nt: TGTGCCAGCAGCCAAGCGGGGGAAATCTTTTACGAGCAGTACTTC
v_gene: TRBV2; d_gene: TRBD1; j_gene: TRBJ1-5; abundance: .; CDR3aa: CASSQAGTGYQPQHF; CDR3nt: TGTGCCAGCAGTCAAGCCGGGACAGGGTATCAGCCCCAGCATTTT
v_gene: TRBV5-6; d_gene: TRBD2; j_gene: TRBJ2-5; abundance: .; CDR3aa: CASGLGLAEETQYF; CDR3nt: TGTGCCAGCGGACTGGGACTAGCGGAAGAGACCCAGTACTTC
v_gene: TRBV27; d_gene: .; j_gene: TRBJ2-5; abundance: .; CDR3aa: CASSPLPPRQGGVRETQYF; CDR3nt: TGTGCCAGCAGTCCTTTACCCCCTAGGCAGGGCGGTGTTCGAGAGACCCAGTACTTC
v_gene: TRBV30; d_gene: .; j_gene: TRBJ2-7; abundance: .; CDR3aa: CAWYNPAVSYEQYF; CDR3nt: TGTGCCTGGTACAACCCAGCGGTGAGCTACGAGCAGTACTTC
v_gene: TRBV19; d_gene: .; j_gene: TRBJ2-7; abundance: .; CDR3aa: CASSIVGQSYEQYF; CDR3nt: TGTGCCAGTAGTATAGTGGGGCAGTCCTACGAGCAGTACTTC
v_gene: TRBV28; d_gene: .; j_gene: TRBJ2-3; abundance: .; CDR3aa: CASSLDAPAADTQYF; CDR3nt: TGTGCCAGCAGTTTAGACGCCCCGGCGGCAGATACGCAGTATTTT
v_gene: TRBV5-1; d_gene: TRBD1; j_gene: TRBJ1-4; abundance: .; CDR3aa: CASSLDRGVEKLFF; CDR3nt: TGCGCCAGCAGCTTGGACAGGGGCGTTGAAAAACTGTTTTTT
v_gene: TRBV7-2; d_gene: TRBD1; j_gene: TRBJ2-7; abundance: .; CDR3aa: CASSFYTGTGDEQYF; CDR3nt: TGTGCCAGCAGCTTTTATACCGGGACAGGGGACGAGCAGTACTTC
v_gene: TRBV19; d_gene: TRBD1; j_gene: TRBJ1-2; abundance: .; CDR3aa: CASSTPGTANYGYTF; CDR3nt: TGTGCCAGTAGTACCCCCGGGACAGCTAACTATGGCTACACCTTC
v_gene: TRBV15; d_gene: TRBD2; j_gene: TRBJ2-1; abundance: .; CDR3aa: CATSLRTSGEQFF; CDR3nt: TGTGCCACCAGCTTACGGACTAGCGGGGAGCAGTTCTTC
v_gene: TRBV27; d_gene: TRBD2; j_gene: TRBJ2-1; abundance: .; CDR3aa: CARDEGSGGPSLDNEQFF; CDR3nt: TGTGCCAGGGATGAGGGGAGCGGGGGGCCGAGCCTAGACAATGAGCAGTTCTTC
v_gene: TRBV7-9; d_gene: .; j_gene: TRBJ1-2; abundance: .; CDR3aa: CASSPNSYGYTF; CDR3nt: TGTGCCAGCAGCCCTAACAGCTATGGCTACACCTTC
v_gene: TRBV30; d_gene: TRBD1; j_gene: TRBJ1-1; abundance: few; CDR3aa: CAWSPLTGEAFF; CDR3nt: TGTGCCTGGAGTCCCCTGACAGGGGAAGCTTTCTTT
v_gene: TRBV2; d_gene: .; j_gene: TRBJ1-2; abundance: .; CDR3aa: CATTRKGNRRGYTF; CDR3nt: TGTGCCACCACCCGGAAGGGGAATAGACGTGGCTACACCTTC
v_gene: TRBV6-5; d_gene: TRBD1; j_gene: TRBJ1-2; abundance: once; CDR3aa: CATAGGYGYTF; CDR3nt: TGTGCCACCGCAGGGGGCTATGGCTACACCTTC
v_gene: TRBV5-4; d_gene: TRBD1; j_gene: TRBJ1-2; abundance: .; CDR3aa: CASSLAHDRGYGYTF; CDR3nt: TGTGCCAGCAGCTTGGCCCACGACAGGGGGTACGGCTACACCTTC
v_gene: TRBV6-1; d_gene: TRBD1; j_gene: TRBJ1-4; abundance: few; CDR3aa: CASSWTGATNEKLFF; CDR3nt: TGTGCCAGCAGCTGGACAGGGGCAACTAATGAAAAACTGTTTTTT
v_gene: TRBV2; d_gene: .; j_gene: TRBJ2-2; abundance: .; CDR3aa: CASSVSRGNTGELFF; CDR3nt: TGTGCCAGCAGTGTTAGCAGGGGGAACACCGGGGAGCTGTTTTTT
v_gene: TRBV7-9; d_gene: TRBD1; j_gene: TRBJ1-2; abundance: .; CDR3aa: CASSPSGGGQGWHGYTF; CDR3nt: TGTGCCAGCAGCCCCAGTGGAGGGGGACAGGGATGGCATGGCTACACCTTC
v_gene: TRBV6-5; d_gene: .; j_gene: TRBJ1-6; abundance: .; CDR3aa: CASSYSPGGPNSPLHF; CDR3nt: TGTGCCAGCAGTTACTCCCCGGGGGGGCCCAATTCACCCCTCCACTTT
v_gene: TRBV6-1; d_gene: .; j_gene: TRBJ1-3; abundance: .; CDR3aa: CASSPRSGAGNTIYF; CDR3nt: TGTGCCAGCAGTCCCCGGTCGGGGGCTGGAAACACCATATATTTT
v_gene: TRBV6-4; d_gene: TRBD2; j_gene: TRBJ2-3; abundance: few; CDR3aa: CASSDSAGGPADTQYF; CDR3nt: TGTGCCAGCAGTGACTCAGCGGGGGGGCCTGCAGATACGCAGTATTTT
v_gene: TRBV9; d_gene: TRBD1; j_gene: TRBJ1-6; abundance: .; CDR3aa: CASTRTGYNSPLHF; CDR3nt: TGTGCCAGCACTAGGACAGGGTATAATTCACCCCTCCACTTT
v_gene: TRBV6-1; d_gene: TRBD1; j_gene: TRBJ1-1; abundance: .; CDR3aa: CASNLQGRNTEAFF; CDR3nt: TGTGCCAGCAATTTACAGGGGCGTAACACTGAAGCTTTCTTT
v_gene: TRBV28; d_gene: TRBD1; j_gene: TRBJ2-4; abundance: .; CDR3aa: CASSQIQGMRYF; CDR3nt: TGTGCCAGCAGTCAGATACAGGGGATGCGGTACTTC
v_gene: TRBV6-5; d_gene: TRBD1; j_gene: TRBJ2-7; abundance: .; CDR3aa: CASSPGTGSEQYF; CDR3nt: TGTGCCAGCAGCCCCGGGACAGGGTCCGAGCAGTACTTC
v_gene: TRBV4-3; d_gene: TRBD1; j_gene: TRBJ1-2; abundance: few; CDR3aa: CASSQEQGEAYGYTF; CDR3nt: TGCGCCAGCAGCCAAGAACAGGGGGAGGCCTATGGCTACACCTTC
v_gene: TRBV6-4; d_gene: .; j_gene: TRBJ2-1; abundance: .; CDR3aa: CASRGQGSYNEQFF; CDR3nt: TGTGCCAGCAGGGGGCAGGGGAGTTACAATGAGCAGTTCTTC
v_gene: TRBV6-5; d_gene: TRBD1; j_gene: TRBJ2-6; abundance: once; CDR3aa: CASKRQGAGANVLTF; CDR3nt: TGTGCCAGCAAGCGACAGGGGGCTGGGGCCAACGTCCTGACTTTC
v_gene: TRBV2; d_gene: TRBD1; j_gene: TRBJ1-2; abundance: .; CDR3aa: CASSPGQGNSWYGYTF; CDR3nt: TGTGCCAGCAGCCCGGGACAGGGTAACAGTTGGTATGGCTACACCTTC
v_gene: TRBV21-1; d_gene: .; j_gene: TRBJ2-7; abundance: .; CDR3aa: CASRQEGNEQYF; CDR3nt: TGTGCCAGCCGACAGGAAGGCAACGAGCAGTACTTC
v_gene: TRBV4-2; d_gene: .; j_gene: TRBJ1-4; abundance: many; CDR3aa: CASSQGPLGPSDEKLFF; CDR3nt: TGTGCCAGCAGCCAAGGTCCGCTGGGGCCTTCAGATGAAAAACTGTTTTTT
v_gene: TRBV5-1; d_gene: .; j_gene: TRBJ1-6; abundance: .; CDR3aa: CASSLDGFRGSPLHF; CDR3nt: TGCGCCAGCAGCTTGGATGGGTTTCGGGGTTCACCCCTCCACTTT
v_gene: TRBV4-1; d_gene: .; j_gene: TRBJ1-2; abundance: .; CDR3aa: CASSQGLRNYYGYTF; CDR3nt: TGCGCCAGCAGCCAAGGTCTAAGAAACTACTATGGCTACACCTTC
v_gene: TRBV25-1; d_gene: .; j_gene: TRBJ2-2; abundance: .; CDR3aa: CASGGTNTGELFF; CDR3nt: TGTGCCAGCGGGGGGACGAACACCGGGGAGCTGTTTTTT
v_gene: TRBV4-3; d_gene: .; j_gene: TRBJ2-1; abundance: .; CDR3aa: CASSLDGGPPYNEQFF; CDR3nt: TGCGCCAGCAGCCTTGACGGGGGGCCACCCTACAATGAGCAGTTCTTC
v_gene: TRBV7-2; d_gene: TRBD1; j_gene: TRBJ2-7; abundance: .; CDR3aa: CASSPRRTGAYEQYF; CDR3nt: TGTGCCAGCAGCCCTAGACGGACAGGGGCCTACGAGCAGTACTTC